This T cell receptor (beta chain) is drawn from a study of blood T cell repertoires in COVID-19. TCRdb's table, derived via immunoSEQ multiplex PCR, lists solely in-frame clones and lacks some. The data contain roughly 150,000 clones, over 85% of them seen just once; the ten biggest clones take up 2%. The junction had 2 bases not matched to a gene; V was cut back by 4 bases and J by 5 bases. The V gene's germline CDR1 is LGHDT and CDR2 YNNKEL (reference sequence). The CDR3 loop spans 13 amino acids. The sequenced material came from peripheral blood. This receptor was obtained from an older woman with COVID-19, enrolled during active disease. The chain combines TRBV3-1 (or the pseudogene TRBV3-2) with TRBJ1-3, with TRBD1 identical over 7 bases. The DNA of the CDR3 is TGTGCCAGCAGCCCGGGACAGCGAAACACCATATATTTT. Its translation is CASSPGQRNTIYF.